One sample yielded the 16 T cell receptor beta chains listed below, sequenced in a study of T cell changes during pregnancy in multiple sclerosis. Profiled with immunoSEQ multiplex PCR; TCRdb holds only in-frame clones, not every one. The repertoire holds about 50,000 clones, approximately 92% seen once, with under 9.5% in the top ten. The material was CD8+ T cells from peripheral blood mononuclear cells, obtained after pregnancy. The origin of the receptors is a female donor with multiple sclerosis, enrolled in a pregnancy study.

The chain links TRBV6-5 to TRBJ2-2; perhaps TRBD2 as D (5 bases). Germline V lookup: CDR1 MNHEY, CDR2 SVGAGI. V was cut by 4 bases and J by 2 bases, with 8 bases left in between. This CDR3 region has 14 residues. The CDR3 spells CASSSGINTGELFF. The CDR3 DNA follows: TGTGCCAGCAGTTCCGGGATTAACACCGGGGAGCTGTTTTTT.

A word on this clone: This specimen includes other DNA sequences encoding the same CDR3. The CDR3 here is CASSLGTGVYEQYF. The DNA of the CDR3 is TGTGCCAGCAGTTTGGGGACAGGGGTCTACGAGCAGTACTTC. The chain uses TRBV27 and TRBJ2-7; 10 bases map to TRBD1. V dropped 3 bases and J dropped 3; count of bases not matched to a gene: 2. Germline CDR1 is MNHEY and CDR2 is SMNVEV (reference sequence). The CDR3 is 14 amino acids.

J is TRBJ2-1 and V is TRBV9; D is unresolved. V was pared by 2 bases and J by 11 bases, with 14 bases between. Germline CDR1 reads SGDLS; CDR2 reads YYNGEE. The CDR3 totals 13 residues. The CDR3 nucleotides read TGTGCCAGCAGCGTTCTAACGTCGCCTCAGCAGTTCTTC. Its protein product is CASSVLTSPQQFF. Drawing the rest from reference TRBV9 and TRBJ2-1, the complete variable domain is DSGVTQTPKHLITATGQRVTLRCSPRSGDLSVYWYQQSLDQGLQFLIQYYNGEERAKGNILERFSAQQFPDLHSELNLSSLELGDSALYFCASSVLTSPQQFFGPGTRLTVL.

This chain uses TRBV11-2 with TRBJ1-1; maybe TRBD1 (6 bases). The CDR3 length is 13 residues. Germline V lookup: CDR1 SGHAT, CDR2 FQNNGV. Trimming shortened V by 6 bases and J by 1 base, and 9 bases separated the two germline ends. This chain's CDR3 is CASRGHKNTEAFF. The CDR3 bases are TGTGCCAGCAGGGGACATAAGAACACTGAAGCTTTCTTT. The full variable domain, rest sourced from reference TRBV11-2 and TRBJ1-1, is EAGVAQSPRYKIIEKRQSVAFWCNPISGHATLYWYQQILGQGPKLLIQFQNNGVVDDSQLPKDRFSAERLKGVDSTLKIQPAKLEDSAVYLCASRGHKNTEAFFGQGTRLTVV.

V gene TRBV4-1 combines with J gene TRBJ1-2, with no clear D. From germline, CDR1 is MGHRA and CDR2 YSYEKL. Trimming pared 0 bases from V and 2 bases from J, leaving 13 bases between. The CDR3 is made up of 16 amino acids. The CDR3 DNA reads TGCGCCAGCAGCCAAGAGGCCGCGACAAACAACTATGGCTACACCTTC. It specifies CASSQEAATNNYGYTF.

The CDR3 reads CASSFTDYNEQFF. The CDR3 DNA reads TGTGCCAGCAGTTTTACAGATTACAATGAGCAGTTCTTC. The rearrangement uses TRBV27 and TRBJ2-1; unclear D gene. The CDR3 contains 13 residues. V lost 3 bases and J 4 bases, leaving 7 bases between the germline ends. Looked up from germline, CDR1 is MNHEY and CDR2 is SMNVEV (reference sequence).

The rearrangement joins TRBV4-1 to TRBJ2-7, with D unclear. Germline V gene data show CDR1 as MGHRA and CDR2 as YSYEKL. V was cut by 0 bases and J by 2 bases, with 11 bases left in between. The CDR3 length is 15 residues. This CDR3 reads CASSQEETHAYEQYF. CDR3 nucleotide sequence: TGCGCCAGCAGCCAAGAGGAGACGCACGCCTACGAGCAGTACTTC.

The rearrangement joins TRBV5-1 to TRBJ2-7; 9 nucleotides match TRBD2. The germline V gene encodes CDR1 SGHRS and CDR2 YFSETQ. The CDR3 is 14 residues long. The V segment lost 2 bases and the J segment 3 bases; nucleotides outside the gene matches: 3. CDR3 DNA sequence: TGCGCCAGCAGCTTTAGCGGGAGTGGCTACGAGCAGTACTTC. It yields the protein CASSFSGSGYEQYF.

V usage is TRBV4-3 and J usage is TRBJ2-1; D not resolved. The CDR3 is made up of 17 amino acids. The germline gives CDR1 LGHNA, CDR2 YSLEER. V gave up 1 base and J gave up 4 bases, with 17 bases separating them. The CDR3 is CASSQATGSILYNEQFF. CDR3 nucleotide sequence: TGCGCCAGCAGCCAAGCTACCGGGTCCATACTATACAATGAGCAGTTCTTC.

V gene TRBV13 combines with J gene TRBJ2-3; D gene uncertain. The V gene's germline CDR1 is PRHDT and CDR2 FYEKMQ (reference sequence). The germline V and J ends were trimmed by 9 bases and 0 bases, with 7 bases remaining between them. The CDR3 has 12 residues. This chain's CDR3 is CASEESTDTQYF. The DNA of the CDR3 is TGTGCCAGTGAGGAGAGCACAGATACGCAGTATTTT.

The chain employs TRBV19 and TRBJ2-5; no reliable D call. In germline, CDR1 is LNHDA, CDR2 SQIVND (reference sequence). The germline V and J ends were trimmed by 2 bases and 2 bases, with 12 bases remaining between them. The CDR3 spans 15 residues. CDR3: CASSIFFPGQETQYF. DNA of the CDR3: TGTGCCAGTAGTATATTCTTCCCAGGACAAGAGACCCAGTACTTC. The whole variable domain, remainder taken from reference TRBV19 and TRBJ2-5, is DGGITQSPKYLFRKEGQNVTLSCEQNLNHDAMYWYRQDPGQGLRLIYYSQIVNDFQKGDIAEGYSVSREKKESFPLTVTSAQKNPTAFYLCASSIFFPGQETQYFGPGTRLLVL.

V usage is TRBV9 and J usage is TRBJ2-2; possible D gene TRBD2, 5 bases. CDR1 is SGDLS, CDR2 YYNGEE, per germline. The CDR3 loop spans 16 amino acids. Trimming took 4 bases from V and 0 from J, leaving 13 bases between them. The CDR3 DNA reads TGTGCCAGCAGCCCTCCTCAGCGGACGAACACCGGGGAGCTGTTTTTT. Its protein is CASSPPQRTNTGELFF. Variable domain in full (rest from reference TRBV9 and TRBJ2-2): DSGVTQTPKHLITATGQRVTLRCSPRSGDLSVYWYQQSLDQGLQFLIQYYNGEERAKGNILERFSAQQFPDLHSELNLSSLELGDSALYFCASSPPQRTNTGELFFGEGSRLTVL.

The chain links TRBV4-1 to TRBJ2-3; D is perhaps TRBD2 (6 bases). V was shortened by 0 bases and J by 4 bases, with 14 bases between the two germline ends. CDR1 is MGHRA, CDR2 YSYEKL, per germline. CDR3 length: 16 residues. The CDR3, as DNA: TGCGCCAGCAGCCAAGAGGGACTCCCTGGGGCAGATACGCAGTATTTT. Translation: CASSQEGLPGADTQYF.

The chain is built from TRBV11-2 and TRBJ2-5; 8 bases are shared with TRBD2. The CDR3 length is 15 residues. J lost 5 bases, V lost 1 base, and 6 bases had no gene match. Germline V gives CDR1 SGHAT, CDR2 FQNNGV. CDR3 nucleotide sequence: TGTGCCAGCAGCTTAGGTAGCGGGACTCCTGAGACCCAGTACTTC. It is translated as CASSLGSGTPETQYF. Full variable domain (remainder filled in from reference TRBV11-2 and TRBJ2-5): EAGVAQSPRYKIIEKRQSVAFWCNPISGHATLYWYQQILGQGPKLLIQFQNNGVVDDSQLPKDRFSAERLKGVDSTLKIQPAKLEDSAVYLCASSLGSGTPETQYFGPGTRLLVL.

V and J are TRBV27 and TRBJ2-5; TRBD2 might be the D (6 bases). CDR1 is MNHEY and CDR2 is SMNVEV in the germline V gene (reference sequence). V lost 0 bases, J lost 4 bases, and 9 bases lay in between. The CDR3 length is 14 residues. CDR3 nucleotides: TGTGCCAGCAGTTTATCTGGACTATCAGAGACCCAGTACTTC. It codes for CASSLSGLSETQYF.

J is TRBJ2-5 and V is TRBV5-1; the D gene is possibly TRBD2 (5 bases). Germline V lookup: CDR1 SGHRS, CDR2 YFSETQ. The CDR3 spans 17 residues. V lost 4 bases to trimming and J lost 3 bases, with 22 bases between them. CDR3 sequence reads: CASSIPSLRADKETQYF. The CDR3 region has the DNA TGCGCCAGCAGCATCCCCTCCTTGAGGGCAGACAAAGAGACCCAGTACTTC.